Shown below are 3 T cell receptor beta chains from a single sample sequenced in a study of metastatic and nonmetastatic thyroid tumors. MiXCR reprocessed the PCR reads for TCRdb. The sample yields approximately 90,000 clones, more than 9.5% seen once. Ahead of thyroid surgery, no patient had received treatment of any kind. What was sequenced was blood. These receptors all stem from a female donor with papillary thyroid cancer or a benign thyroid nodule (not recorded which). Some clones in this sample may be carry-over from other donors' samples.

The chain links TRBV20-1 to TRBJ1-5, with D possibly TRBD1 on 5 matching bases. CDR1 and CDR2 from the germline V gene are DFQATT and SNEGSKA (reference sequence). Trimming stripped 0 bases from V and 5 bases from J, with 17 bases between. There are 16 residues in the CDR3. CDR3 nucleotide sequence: TGCAGTGCTAGAGATTGGCGGCAGGGTAATGATCAGCCCCAGCATTTT. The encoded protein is CSARDWRQGNDQPQHF.

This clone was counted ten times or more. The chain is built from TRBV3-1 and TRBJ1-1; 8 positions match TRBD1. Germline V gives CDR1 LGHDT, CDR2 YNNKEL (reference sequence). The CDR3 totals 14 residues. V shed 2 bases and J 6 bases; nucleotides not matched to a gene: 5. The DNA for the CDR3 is TGTGCCAGCAGCCAATACAGGGGGGTGTCTGAAGCTTTCTTT. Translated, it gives CASSQYRGVSEAFF.

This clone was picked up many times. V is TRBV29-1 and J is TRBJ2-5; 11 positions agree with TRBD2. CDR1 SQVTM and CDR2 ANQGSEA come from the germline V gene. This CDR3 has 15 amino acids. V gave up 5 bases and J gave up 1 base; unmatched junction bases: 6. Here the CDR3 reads CSVRLAGWSQETQYF. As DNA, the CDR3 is TGCAGCGTTCGACTAGCGGGGTGGAGCCAAGAGACCCAGTACTTC.